This T cell receptor beta chain is drawn from a study of T-cell memory formation after mild COVID-19. This clonotype was observed a handful of times. One entry per CDR3 protein, called by TCRdb with MiXCR from the 5' RACE reads. The profile covers some 450,000 distinct CDR3 sequences, with 20% appearing a single time and more than 8% taken by the ten largest. Trimming took 3 bases from V and 0 from J, leaving 6 bases between them. This CDR3 has 13 residues. Germline V lookup: CDR1 MGHRA, CDR2 YSYEKL. The origin of this receptor is an adult woman who had mild COVID-19 (a few samples of this study predate the infection). Cell type and time point are not known. Sequencing used PBMCs or a T cell subset sorted from them (not recorded which). V gene TRBV4-1 combines with J gene TRBJ2-7; D unresolved. CDR3 sequence (DNA): TGCGCCAGCAGCCATATCCACTCCTACGAGCAGTACTTC. Translating gives CASSHIHSYEQYF.